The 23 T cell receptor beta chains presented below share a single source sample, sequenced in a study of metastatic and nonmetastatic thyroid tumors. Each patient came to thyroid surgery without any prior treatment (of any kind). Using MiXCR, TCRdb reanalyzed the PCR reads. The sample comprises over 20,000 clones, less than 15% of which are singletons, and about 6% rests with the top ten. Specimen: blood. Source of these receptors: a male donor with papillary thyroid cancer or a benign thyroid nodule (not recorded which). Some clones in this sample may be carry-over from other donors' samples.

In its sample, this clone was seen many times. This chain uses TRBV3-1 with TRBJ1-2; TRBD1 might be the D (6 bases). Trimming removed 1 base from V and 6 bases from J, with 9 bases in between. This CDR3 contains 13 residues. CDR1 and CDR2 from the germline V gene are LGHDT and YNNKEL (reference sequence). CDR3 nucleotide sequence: TGTGCCAGCAGCCAAGGAAACAGGGATGGCTACACCTTC. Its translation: CASSQGNRDGYTF.

The CDR3 DNA reads as TGTGCCAGCAGCACGGGACAGTTTACCGGGGAGCTGTTTTTT. Protein sequence: CASSTGQFTGELFF. This chain joins TRBV11-3 and TRBJ2-2, with TRBD1 matching over 7 bases. V trimming: 5 bases; J trimming: 5 bases; junction bases outside the gene matches: 5. The CDR3 runs to 14 residues. Germline V gene data show CDR1 as SGHNT and CDR2 as YENEEA.

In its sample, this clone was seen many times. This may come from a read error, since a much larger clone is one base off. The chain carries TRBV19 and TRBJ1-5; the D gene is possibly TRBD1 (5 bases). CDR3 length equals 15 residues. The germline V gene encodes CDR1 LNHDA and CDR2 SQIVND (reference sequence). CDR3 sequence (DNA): TGTGCCGGTAGTACGCGGCAGGGAGGCAATCAGCCCCAGCATTTT. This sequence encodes CAGSTRQGGNQPQHF.

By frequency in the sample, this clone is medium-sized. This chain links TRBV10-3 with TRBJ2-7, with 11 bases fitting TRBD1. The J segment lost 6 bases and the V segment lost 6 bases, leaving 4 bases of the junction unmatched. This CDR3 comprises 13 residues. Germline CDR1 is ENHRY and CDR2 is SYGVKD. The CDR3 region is CAIRGQGEGEQYF. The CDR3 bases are TGTGCCATCAGGGGACAGGGGGAAGGCGAGCAGTACTTC.

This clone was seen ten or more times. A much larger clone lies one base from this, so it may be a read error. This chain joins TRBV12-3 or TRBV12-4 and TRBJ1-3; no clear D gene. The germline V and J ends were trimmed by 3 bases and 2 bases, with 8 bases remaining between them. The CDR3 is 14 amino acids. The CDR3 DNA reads TGTGCCAGCAGTTTTTCGGGCCCTGGAAACACCATATATTTT. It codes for CASSFSGPGNTIYF.

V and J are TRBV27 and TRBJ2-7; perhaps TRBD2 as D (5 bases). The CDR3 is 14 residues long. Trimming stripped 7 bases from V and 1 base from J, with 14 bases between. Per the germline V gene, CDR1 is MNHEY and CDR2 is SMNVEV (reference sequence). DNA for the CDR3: TGTGCCAGCAAGTCGCGGGCCCGGTCCTACGAGCAGTACTTC. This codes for CASKSRARSYEQYF.

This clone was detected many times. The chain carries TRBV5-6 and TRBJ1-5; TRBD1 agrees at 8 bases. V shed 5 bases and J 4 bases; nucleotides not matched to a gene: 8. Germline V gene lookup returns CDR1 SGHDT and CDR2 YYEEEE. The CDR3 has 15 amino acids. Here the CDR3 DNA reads TGTGCCAGCAGTTCCAGACAGGGGAGGAATCAGCCCCAGCATTTT. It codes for CASSSRQGRNQPQHF.

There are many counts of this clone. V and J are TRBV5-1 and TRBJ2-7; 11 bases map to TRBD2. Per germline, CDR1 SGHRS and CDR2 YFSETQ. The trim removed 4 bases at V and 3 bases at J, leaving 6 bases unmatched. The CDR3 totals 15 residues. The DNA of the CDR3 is TGCGCCAGCAGCCTAGGGACTAGCGGCGGCTACGAGCAGTACTTC. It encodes CASSLGTSGGYEQYF.

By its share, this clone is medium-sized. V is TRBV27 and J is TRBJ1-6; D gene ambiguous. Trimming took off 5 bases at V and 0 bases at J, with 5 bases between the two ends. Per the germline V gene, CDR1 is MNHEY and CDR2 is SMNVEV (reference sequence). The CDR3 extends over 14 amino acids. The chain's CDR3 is CASSTDSYNSPLHF. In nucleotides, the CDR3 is TGTGCCAGCAGTACAGACTCCTATAATTCACCCCTCCACTTT.

Written as DNA, the CDR3 is TGTGCCAGCAGGGGGTTAAGCAGCTATAATTCACCCCTCCACTTT. Amino acids: CASRGLSSYNSPLHF. The chain carries TRBV6-1 and TRBJ1-6; no firm D call. Trimming stripped 6 bases from V and 3 bases from J, with 12 bases between. Germline CDR1 is MNHNS and CDR2 is SASEGT. CDR3 length: 15 residues.

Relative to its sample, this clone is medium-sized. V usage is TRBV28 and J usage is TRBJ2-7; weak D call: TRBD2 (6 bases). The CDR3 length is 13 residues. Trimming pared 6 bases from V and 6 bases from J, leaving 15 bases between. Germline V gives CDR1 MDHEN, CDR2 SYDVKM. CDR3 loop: CASRGGSGFEQYF. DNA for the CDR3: TGTGCCAGCAGGGGGGGTTCAGGGTTCGAGCAGTACTTC.

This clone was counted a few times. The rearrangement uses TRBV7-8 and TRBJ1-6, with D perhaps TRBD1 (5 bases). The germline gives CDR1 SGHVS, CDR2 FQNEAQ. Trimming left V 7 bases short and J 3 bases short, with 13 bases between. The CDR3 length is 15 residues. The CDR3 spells CASTVQGGYNSPLHF. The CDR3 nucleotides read TGTGCCAGCACCGTGCAGGGAGGCTATAATTCACCCCTCCACTTT.

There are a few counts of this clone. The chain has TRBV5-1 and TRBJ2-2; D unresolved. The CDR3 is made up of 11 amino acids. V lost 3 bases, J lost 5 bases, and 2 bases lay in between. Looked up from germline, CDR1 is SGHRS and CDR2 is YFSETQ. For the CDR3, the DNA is TGCGCCAGCAGCTCTACCGGGGAGCTGTTTTTT. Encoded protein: CASSSTGELFF.

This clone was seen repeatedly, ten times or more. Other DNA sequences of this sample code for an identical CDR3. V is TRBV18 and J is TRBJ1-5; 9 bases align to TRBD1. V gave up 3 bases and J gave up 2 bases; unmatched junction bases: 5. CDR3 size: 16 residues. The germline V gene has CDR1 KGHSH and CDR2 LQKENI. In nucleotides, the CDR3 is TGTGCCAGCTCACCGGGACAGGGAGTGGGCAATCAGCCCCAGCATTTT. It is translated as CASSPGQGVGNQPQHF. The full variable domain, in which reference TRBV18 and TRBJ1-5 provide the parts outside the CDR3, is NAGVMQNPRHLVRRRGQEARLRCSPMKGHSHVYWYRQLPEEGLKFMVYLQKENIIDESGMPKERFSAEFPKEGPSILRIQQVVRGDSAAYFCASSPGQGVGNQPQHFGDGTRLSIL.

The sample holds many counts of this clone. This CDR3 is CASSPREGGRAKNIQYF. The CDR3 DNA sequence: TGCGCCAGCAGCCCGAGGGAGGGAGGGAGAGCCAAAAACATTCAGTACTTC. This chain uses TRBV5-1 with TRBJ2-4; 7 nucleotides agree with TRBD2. The V segment lost 4 bases and the J segment 0 bases; nucleotides outside the gene matches: 10. Germline CDR1 is SGHRS and CDR2 is YFSETQ. The CDR3 is 17 amino acids.

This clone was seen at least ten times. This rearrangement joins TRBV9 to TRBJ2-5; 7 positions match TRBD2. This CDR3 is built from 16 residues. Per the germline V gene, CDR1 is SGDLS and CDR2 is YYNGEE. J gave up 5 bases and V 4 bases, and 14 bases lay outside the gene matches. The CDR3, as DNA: TGTGCCAGCAGCTCCACAACCGACGGGGGGAAGGAGACCCAGTACTTC. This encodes CASSSTTDGGKETQYF.

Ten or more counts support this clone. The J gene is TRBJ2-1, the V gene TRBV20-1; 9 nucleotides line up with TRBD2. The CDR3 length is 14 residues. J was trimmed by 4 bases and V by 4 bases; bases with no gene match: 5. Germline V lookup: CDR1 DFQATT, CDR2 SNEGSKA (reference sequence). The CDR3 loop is CSATTSGPYNEQFF. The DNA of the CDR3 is TGCAGTGCTACCACTAGCGGGCCGTACAATGAGCAGTTCTTC.

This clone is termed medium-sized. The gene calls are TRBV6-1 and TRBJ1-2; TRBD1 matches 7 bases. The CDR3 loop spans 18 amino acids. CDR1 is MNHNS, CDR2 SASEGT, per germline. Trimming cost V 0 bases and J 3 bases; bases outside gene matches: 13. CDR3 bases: TGTGCCAGCAGTGAAGCCCGACAGGGAGGTAGTCCGGACTATGGCTACACCTTC. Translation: CASSEARQGGSPDYGYTF.

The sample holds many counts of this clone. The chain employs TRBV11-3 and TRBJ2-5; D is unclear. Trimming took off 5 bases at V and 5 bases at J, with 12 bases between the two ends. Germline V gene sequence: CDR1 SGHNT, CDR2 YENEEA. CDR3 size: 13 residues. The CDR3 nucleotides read TGTGCCAGCAGCCGCTATGGTGGGGAGACCCAGTACTTC. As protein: CASSRYGGETQYF. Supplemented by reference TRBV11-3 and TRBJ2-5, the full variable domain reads EAGVVQSPRYKIIEKKQPVAFWCNPISGHNTLYWYLQNLGQGPELLIRYENEEAVDDSQLPKDRFSAERLKGVDSTLKIQPAELGDSAVYLCASSRYGGETQYFGPGTRLLVL.

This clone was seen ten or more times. CDR3 sequence: CASSFQGQLNYGYTF. CDR3 nucleotide sequence: TGTGCCAGCAGCTTTCAGGGACAGCTCAACTATGGCTACACCTTC. The chain uses TRBV7-9 and TRBJ1-2, with TRBD1 matching 7 bases. The V and J ends lost 3 bases and 2 bases, in that order; junction bases with no gene match: 6. The CDR3 contains 15 residues. CDR1 is SEHNR and CDR2 is FQNEAQ in the germline V gene (reference sequence).

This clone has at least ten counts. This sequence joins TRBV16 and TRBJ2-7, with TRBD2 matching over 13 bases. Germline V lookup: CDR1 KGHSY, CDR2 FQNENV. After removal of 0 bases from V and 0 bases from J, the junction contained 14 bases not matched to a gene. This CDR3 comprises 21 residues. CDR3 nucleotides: TGTGCCAGCAGCCAATCGACACAAATGGGGACTAGCGGGGTCAGCTCCTACGAGCAGTACTTC. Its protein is CASSQSTQMGTSGVSSYEQYF. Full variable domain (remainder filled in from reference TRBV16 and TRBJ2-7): GEEVAQTPKHLVRGEGQKAKLYCAPIKGHSYVFWYQQVLKNEFKFLISFQNENVFDETGMPKERFSAKCLPNSPCSLEIQATKLEDSAVYFCASSQSTQMGTSGVSSYEQYFGPGTRLTVT.

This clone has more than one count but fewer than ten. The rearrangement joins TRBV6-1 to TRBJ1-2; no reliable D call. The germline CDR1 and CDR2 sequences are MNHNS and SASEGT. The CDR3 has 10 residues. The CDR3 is CHQTPRGYTF. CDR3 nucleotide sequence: TGTCACCAAACACCGAGGGGCTACACCTTC.

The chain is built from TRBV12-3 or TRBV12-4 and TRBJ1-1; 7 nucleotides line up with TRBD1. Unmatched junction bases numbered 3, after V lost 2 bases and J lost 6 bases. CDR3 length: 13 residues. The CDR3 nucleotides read TGTGCCAGCAGTTTAAACAGGGGAGCTGAAGCTTTCTTT. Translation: CASSLNRGAEAFF.